This entry lists 4 T cell receptor beta chains sequenced from one sample in a study of blood T cell repertoires in COVID-19. This table comes from immunoSEQ multiplex PCR, and its TCRdb copy is limited to in-frame clones, with some not included. This sample has 25,000 to 30,000 clones, with approximately 86% found just once. The sequencing input was peripheral blood. The receptors come from a human donor in a cohort sampled during active COVID-19. The donor label of this sample is uncertain.

The chain is built from TRBV12-5 and TRBJ2-7, with D perhaps TRBD1 (6 bases). Trimming took 3 bases from V and 0 from J, leaving 15 bases between them. This CDR3 has 16 residues. Germline loops: CDR1 LGHNT, CDR2 FRNRAP. The CDR3 spells CASGFMGAGFSYEQYF. The CDR3 nucleotides are TGTGCTAGTGGTTTTATGGGGGCGGGTTTCTCCTACGAGCAGTACTTC.

The chain carries TRBV14 and TRBJ1-2; tentative D call: TRBD1 (6 bases). This CDR3 has 14 residues. Trimming left V 1 base short and J 6 bases short, with 12 bases between. Germline CDR1 reads SGHDN; CDR2 reads FVKESK. CDR3 in amino acids: CASSQGSGEDGYTF. CDR3 DNA sequence: TGTGCCAGCAGCCAAGGGTCAGGGGAAGATGGCTACACCTTC.

This clone was seen just once. The chain employs TRBV21-1 and TRBJ1-3. TRBV21-1 counts as a pseudogene. The CDR3 has 17 residues. DNA for the CDR3: TGTGCCAGCAGCCCCCTCCGGAGGGGAAACTCTGGAAACACCATATATTTT. It codes for CASSPLRRGNSGNTIYF.

J is TRBJ1-3 and V is TRBV27; possible D gene TRBD1, 5 bases. In germline, CDR1 is MNHEY, CDR2 SMNVEV (reference sequence). CDR3 size: 16 residues. Between the trimmed V and J ends, which lost 0 bases and 2 bases, there was a span of 11 bases. The CDR3 DNA follows: TGTGCCAGCAGTTTATCTGGAAACAGGCCTGGAAACACCATATATTTT. Amino acid sequence: CASSLSGNRPGNTIYF.